What follows are 2 T cell receptor beta chains derived from one specimen sequenced in a study of blood T cell repertoires in COVID-19. TCRdb keeps only in-frame clones here, not all; method: immunoSEQ multiplex PCR. The repertoire holds 70,000 to 85,000 clones, approximately 90% seen once, with around 4.7% in the top ten. The specimen sequenced was peripheral blood. The receptors come from a woman aged 60-75 years with active COVID-19.

The chain is built from TRBV5-1 and TRBJ2-1; 9 nucleotides match TRBD1. CDR1 and CDR2 (germline): SGHRS, YFSETQ. The CDR3 extends over 13 amino acids. V shed 4 bases and J 6 bases; nucleotides not matched to a gene: 2. CDR3 sequence reads: CASSRGQGNEQFF. CDR3 DNA: TGCGCCAGCAGCCGGGGACAGGGCAATGAGCAGTTCTTC.

The chain has TRBV5-1 and TRBJ1-1, with 10 nucleotides matching TRBD1. V gave up 0 bases and J gave up 7 bases; unmatched junction bases: 9. CDR1 and CDR2 (germline): SGHRS, YFSETQ. The CDR3 is made up of 16 amino acids. The CDR3 spells CASSLGLRDRGNEAFF. CDR3 DNA sequence: TGCGCCAGCAGCTTGGGCCTCCGGGACAGGGGTAATGAAGCTTTCTTT.